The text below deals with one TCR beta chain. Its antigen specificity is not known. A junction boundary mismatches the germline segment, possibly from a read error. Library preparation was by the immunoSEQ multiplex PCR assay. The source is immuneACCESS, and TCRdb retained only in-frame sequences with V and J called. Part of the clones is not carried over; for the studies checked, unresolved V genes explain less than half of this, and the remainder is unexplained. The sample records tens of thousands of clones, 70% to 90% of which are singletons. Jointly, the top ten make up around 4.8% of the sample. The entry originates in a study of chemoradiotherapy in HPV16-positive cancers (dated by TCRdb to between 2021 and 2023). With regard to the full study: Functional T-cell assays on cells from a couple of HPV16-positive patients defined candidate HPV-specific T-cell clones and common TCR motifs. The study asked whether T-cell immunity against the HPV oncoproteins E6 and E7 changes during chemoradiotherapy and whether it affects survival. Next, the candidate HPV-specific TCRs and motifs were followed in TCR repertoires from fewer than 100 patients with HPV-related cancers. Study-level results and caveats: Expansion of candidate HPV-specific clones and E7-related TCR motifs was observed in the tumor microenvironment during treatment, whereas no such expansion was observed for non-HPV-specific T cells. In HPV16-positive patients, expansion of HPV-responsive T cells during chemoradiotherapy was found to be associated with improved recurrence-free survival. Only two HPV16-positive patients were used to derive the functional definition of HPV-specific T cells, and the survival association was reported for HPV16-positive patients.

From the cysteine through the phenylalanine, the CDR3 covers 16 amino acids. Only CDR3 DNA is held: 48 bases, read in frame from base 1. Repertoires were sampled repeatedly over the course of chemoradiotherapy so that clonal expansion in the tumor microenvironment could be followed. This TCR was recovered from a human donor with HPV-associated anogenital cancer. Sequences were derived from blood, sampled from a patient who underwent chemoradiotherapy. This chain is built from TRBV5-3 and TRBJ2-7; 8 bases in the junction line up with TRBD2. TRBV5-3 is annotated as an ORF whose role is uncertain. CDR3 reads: CARSYEGLLLAGERYF. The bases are TGTGCCAGAAGCTACGAAGGGCTTCTCCTAGCGGGCGAGCGGTACTTC.